These T cell receptor beta chains were read from a single sample in a study of T cell responses to AZD1222 COVID-19 vaccine. Method: immunoSEQ multiplex PCR; TCRdb's copy keeps in-frame clones and lacks some. The table shows more than 150,000 clones, with around nine tenths occurring only once. Source: peripheral blood, taken 28 days after the second AZD1222 dose. Receptors originate from an adult who received the AZD1222 COVID-19 vaccine. Each CDR3 is given with its conserved first and last residue. Each record gives: V gene, J gene, D gene, clone size, CDR3 DNA, CDR3 protein. D genes are given only for firm matches. Size tells how often a clone was seen (once, few, many) or the class of an expanded clone, and some rows leave it out.

TRBV6-5	TRBJ1-2	.	.	TGTGCCAGCACTACCCCGGGACACCTTGGCTATGGCTACACCTTC	CASTTPGHLGYGYTF
TRBV7-2	TRBJ1-2	.	.	TGTGCCAGCAGCTCACAGGGTATGGGCTATGGCTACACCTTC	CASSSQGMGYGYTF
TRBV29-1	TRBJ2-7	.	.	TGCAGCGTTGAGGCCCCAAGCGAGCAGTACTTC	CSVEAPSEQYF
TRBV14	TRBJ2-5	.	.	TGTGCCAGCAGCCAAGCGACAGGGCGGAGGGCCCAGTACTTC	CASSQATGRRAQYF
TRBV7-2	TRBJ2-3	.	.	TGTGCCAGCAGCTTAGCGGGAATAAGCACAGATACGCAGTATTTT	CASSLAGISTDTQYF
TRBV9	TRBJ2-5	TRBD2	once	TGTGCCAGCAGCGTAGGGATAGCGGGGACGATTGGGGAGACCCAGTACTTC	CASSVGIAGTIGETQYF
TRBV29-1	TRBJ1-5	.	.	TGCAGCGTCGCCCAGGGGTCCACAGATCAGCCCCAGCATTTT	CSVAQGSTDQPQHF
TRBV19	TRBJ2-1	TRBD2	.	TGTGCCAGTACTAGCGGGGCATACAATGAGCAGTTCTTC	CASTSGAYNEQFF
TRBV27	TRBJ2-7	TRBD2	.	TGTGCCAGCAGTTTACCAAGCGGGGAGGCTTACGAGCAGTACTTC	CASSLPSGEAYEQYF
TRBV7-2	TRBJ1-2	TRBD1	.	TGTGCCAGCAGCTTAGCGGCAGGGGGCGGGGGCTACACCTTC	CASSLAAGGGGYTF
TRBV5-6	TRBJ2-5	TRBD1	.	TGTGCCAGCAGGCTCGGGACAGGGGGCGGGGGATTGTCCCACTTC	CASRLGTGGGGLSHF
TRBV5-6	TRBJ1-2	.	.	TGTGCCAGCAGCGGGGGAATGCGAGGCTACACCTTC	CASSGGMRGYTF
TRBV20-1	TRBJ2-3	TRBD2	.	TGCAGTGCTAGTGGCGGGACTAGCGGGGGTAGCACAGATACGCAGTATTTT	CSASGGTSGGSTDTQYF
TRBV5-6	TRBJ2-7	TRBD2	.	TGTGCCAGCAGCTTGCGAGCGGGGGGTCCCTTCGAGCAGTACTTC	CASSLRAGGPFEQYF
TRBV28	TRBJ1-2	TRBD1	.	TGTGCCAGCAGCCCAGGACAGGGAGGTGGCTACACCTTC	CASSPGQGGGYTF
TRBV5-4	TRBJ2-3	TRBD1	.	TGTGCCAGCATCCATTCATCGGGACAGGGGGTGGCAGATACGCAGTATTTT	CASIHSSGQGVADTQYF
TRBV16	TRBJ2-3	.	.	TGTGCCAGCAGCCAAGTAACAGTTTCAGATACGCAGTATTTT	CASSQVTVSDTQYF
TRBV6-5	TRBJ2-2	.	.	TGTGCCAGCAGGCAGCAATATTCGAACACCGGGGAGCTGTTTTTT	CASRQQYSNTGELFF
TRBV5-5	TRBJ1-1	TRBD1	once	TGTGCCAGCAGCCCGGACAGGGCGAGGAACACTGAAGCTTTCTTT	CASSPDRARNTEAFF
TRBV7-2	TRBJ2-3	.	.	TGTGCCAGCAGCTTACGGGGTCTACCGAGCACAGATACGCAGTATTTT	CASSLRGLPSTDTQYF
TRBV7-8	TRBJ1-5	TRBD1	.	TGTGCCAGCAGCTGGACAGGGGCGAGTCAGCCCCAGCATTTT	CASSWTGASQPQHF
TRBV5-1	TRBJ2-7	.	.	TGCGCCAGCAGCTTGGACAAGGCCTACGAGCAGTACTTC	CASSLDKAYEQYF
TRBV27	TRBJ1-5	.	.	TGTGCCACGATGGAGAGAAATAGCAATCAGCCCCAGCATTTT	CATMERNSNQPQHF
TRBV4-2	TRBJ2-3	TRBD2	.	TGTGCCAGCAGCCAAAGCTTCGCGGGGGAAGATACGCAGTATTTT	CASSQSFAGEDTQYF
TRBV19	TRBJ1-5	.	.	TGTGCCAGTAGCACCGGGACGACAACCTGGGAGAGCAATCAGCCCCAGCATTTT	CASSTGTTTWESNQPQHF
TRBV5-3	TRBJ1-2	.	.	TGTGCCAGAAGCTTGCGAGGGTGTTTTAACTATGGCTACACCTTC	CARSLRGCFNYGYTF
TRBV7-2	TRBJ1-6	.	.	TGTGCCAGCAGCTTAGCGGGCGGCCTAGGTGGGAATTCACCCCTCCACTTT	CASSLAGGLGGNSPLHF
TRBV7-2	TRBJ1-5	.	once	TGTGCCAGCAGCTTGGAGGGATATCAGCCCCAGCATTTT	CASSLEGYQPQHF
TRBV11-2	TRBJ2-7	.	.	TGTGCCAGCAGCTTAGAAGTGTACGAGCAGTACTTC	CASSLEVYEQYF
TRBV28	TRBJ2-1	TRBD2	.	TGTGCCACCGACCGGGGGACTAGCGGAGCTTACAATGAGCAGTTCTTC	CATDRGTSGAYNEQFF
TRBV10-3	TRBJ2-7	TRBD1	once	TGTGCCATCAGTGATTCGTCAGGGGGACCCTACGAGCAGTACTTC	CAISDSSGGPYEQYF
TRBV18	TRBJ1-3	.	.	TGTGCCAGCTCACCACAAGAGGGCCCCTCCTCTGGAAACACCATATATTTT	CASSPQEGPSSGNTIYF
TRBV30	TRBJ1-2	.	once	TGTGCCTGGAGTGCCAGGAGAGACTATGGCTACACCTTC	CAWSARRDYGYTF
TRBV30	TRBJ2-5	TRBD1	once	TGTGCCTGGAGTCGCTTCACCGGGACAGGGAAGACCCAGTACTTC	CAWSRFTGTGKTQYF
TRBV5-4	TRBJ1-3	.	.	TGTGCCAGCAGCAAGAGGCAGGCGTCGGGGGGAAACACCATATATTTT	CASSKRQASGGNTIYF
TRBV29-1	TRBJ2-6	TRBD2	.	TGCAGCGTTGCTAGCGGGGGAGCTGGGGCCAACGTCCTGACTTTC	CSVASGGAGANVLTF
TRBV18	TRBJ1-6	.	.	TGTGCCAGCTCACCGACGTCTCCGGGGTCCAGGTCACCCCTCCACTTT	CASSPTSPGSRSPLHF
TRBV19	TRBJ1-3	.	.	TGTGCCAGTAGTATTCCCTCGGCTGGAAACACCATATATTTT	CASSIPSAGNTIYF
TRBV11-2	TRBJ2-7	.	.	TGTGCCAGCAGCCCTGGGGGAAACTACGAGCAGTACTTC	CASSPGGNYEQYF
TRBV30	TRBJ1-2	TRBD1	.	TGTGCCTGGAGTCTCGGACAGGCCTATGGCTACACCTTC	CAWSLGQAYGYTF